This TCR beta chain was recovered during a study of blood T cell repertoires in COVID-19. As for the study in general: Nucleic acid was either cDNA or gDNA, and it came from T cells, B-cell-depleted T cells, or PBMCs.

V shed 2 bases and J 5 bases; nucleotides not matched to a gene: 4. The CDR3 covers 14 residues. Germline values: CDR1 MDHEN, CDR2 SYDVKM. This clone was seen only once. Original analysis: Estimated nucleated cell counts came from reference gene primer amplification. Assay used: immunoSEQ multiplex PCR; TCRdb lists only in-frame clones, some missing. V and J calls and clone size are as listed in that table; D and trimming were resolved from the DNA. Among about 270,000 clones listed, approximately 86% were seen once. This chain links TRBV28 with TRBJ1-2; 8 bases fit TRBD1. The sequence was obtained from a woman aged 45-65 years with active or convalescent COVID-19. Sequenced: peripheral blood. As DNA, the CDR3 is TGTGCCAGCAGTTTACCCGGACAGGGTTATGGCTACACCTTC. Protein: CASSLPGQGYGYTF.